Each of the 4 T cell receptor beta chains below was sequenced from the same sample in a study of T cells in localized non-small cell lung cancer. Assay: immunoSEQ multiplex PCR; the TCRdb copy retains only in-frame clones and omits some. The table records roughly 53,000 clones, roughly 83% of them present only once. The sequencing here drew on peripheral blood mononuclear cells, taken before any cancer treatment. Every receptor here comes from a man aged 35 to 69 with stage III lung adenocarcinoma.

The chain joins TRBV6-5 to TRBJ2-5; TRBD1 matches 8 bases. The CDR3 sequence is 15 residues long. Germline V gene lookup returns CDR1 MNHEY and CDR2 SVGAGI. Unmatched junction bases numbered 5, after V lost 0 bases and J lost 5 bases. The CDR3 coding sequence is TGTGCCAGCAGTTACTCGACAGGGGACGGGGAGACCCAGTACTTC. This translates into CASSYSTGDGETQYF.

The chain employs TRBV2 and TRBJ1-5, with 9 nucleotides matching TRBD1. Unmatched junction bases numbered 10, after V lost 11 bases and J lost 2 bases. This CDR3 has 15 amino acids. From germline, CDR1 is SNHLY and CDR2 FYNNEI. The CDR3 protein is CASRQGDNGNQPQHF. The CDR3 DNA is TGTGCCTCCCGACAGGGGGATAATGGCAATCAGCCCCAGCATTTT.

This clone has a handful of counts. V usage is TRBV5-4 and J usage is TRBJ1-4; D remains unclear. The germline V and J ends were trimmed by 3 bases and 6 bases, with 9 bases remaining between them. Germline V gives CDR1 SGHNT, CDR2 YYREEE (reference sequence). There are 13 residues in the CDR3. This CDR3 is CASSSPLDEKLFF. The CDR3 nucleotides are TGTGCCAGCAGCTCCCCACTAGATGAAAAACTGTTTTTT.

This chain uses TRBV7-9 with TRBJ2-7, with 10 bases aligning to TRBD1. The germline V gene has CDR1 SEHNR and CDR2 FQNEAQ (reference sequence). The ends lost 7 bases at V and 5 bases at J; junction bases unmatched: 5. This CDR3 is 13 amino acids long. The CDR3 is CASNGQGDHEQYF. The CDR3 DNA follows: TGTGCCAGCAACGGACAGGGGGACCACGAGCAGTACTTC. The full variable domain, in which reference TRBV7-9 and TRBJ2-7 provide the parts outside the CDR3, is DTGVSQNPRHKITKRGQNVTFRCDPISEHNRLYWYRQTLGQGPEFLTYFQNEAQLEKSRLLSDRFSAERPKGSFSTLEIQRTEQGDSAMYLCASNGQGDHEQYFGPGTRLTVT.